The following is a T cell receptor (beta chain) sequence with its context. This sample was taken from a study of cytomegalovirus exposure and HLA in healthy donors. The PCR contained 60 Vbeta and 13 Jbeta primers. TCRdb's table, derived via immunoSEQ multiplex PCR, lists solely in-frame clones and lacks some. This sample has 100,000 to 150,000 clones, with roughly 80% found just once. CDR1 SNHLY and CDR2 FYNNEI come from the germline V gene. Trimming at V came to 6 bases and at J to 6 bases, leaving 9 bases not matched to a gene. This CDR3 has 14 residues. Input material: PBMCs. The clonotype originates from a woman aged 40 to 50 in good health and CMV-seronegative. This chain connects TRBV2 to TRBJ2-7; TRBD2 matches at 9 bases. CDR3 loop: CASRAPGLAFEQYF. CDR3 nucleotide sequence: TGTGCCAGCAGGGCCCCGGGACTAGCCTTCGAGCAGTACTTC.